This TCR beta chain was identified during a study of OX40 agonist ivuxolimab in advanced cancers. Study background: Partial responses were achieved by three patients, one with hepatocellular carcinoma and two with cutaneous melanoma.

As concerns this clone: No antigen is known for it.

The trim removed 8 bases at V and 4 bases at J, leaving 1 base unmatched. Germline CDR1 is MDHEN and CDR2 is SYDVKM. The CDR3 is 13 residues long. Here immunoSEQ multiplex PCR was the method, and the copy in TCRdb shows in-frame clones only, minus some. Here the sample spans 65,000 to 95,000 clones, 88% being singletons. Findings and limits, study-wide: CD8+ T cells showed, on average, more clonal expansion than CD4+ cells.

Specimen: CD4+ or CD8+ T cells sorted from blood, collected in a trial of the OX40 agonist ivuxolimab. The genes are TRBV28 and TRBJ1-5; TRBD1 aligns across 11 bases. The source is an adult with an advanced solid tumor such as melanoma, head and neck, liver or kidney cancer. CDR3 in DNA: TGTGCCAGCGGGACAGGGGGTAATCAGCCCCAGCATTTT. It is translated as CASGTGGNQPQHF.